Described below is a single TCR beta chain sequence and its context. This entry belongs to a study of T cell changes during pregnancy in multiple sclerosis. The CDR3 sequence is 16 residues long. J was trimmed by 0 bases and V by 1 base; bases with no gene match: 3. The germline V gene encodes CDR1 SGHTA and CDR2 FQGTGA. The repertoire was sequenced with immunoSEQ multiplex PCR; TCRdb's copy has only in-frame clones and lacks some. Among tens of thousands of clones listed, 80% to 90% were seen once. This sequence originates from a female donor in good health, enrolled as a control in a pregnancy study. Sequencing was performed on CD8+ T cells from peripheral blood mononuclear cells, taken in the first trimester of pregnancy. The V call is TRBV7-3, the J call TRBJ2-3; the match to TRBD2 covers 8 bases. The DNA of the CDR3 is TGTGCCAGCAGCTTAAGGAGCGGGGGTAGCACAGATACGCAGTATTTT. This codes for CASSLRSGGSTDTQYF.